This T cell receptor (beta chain) was obtained from a study of identical twins. This clonotype was observed a handful of times. Antigen unknown. Study-level points and caveats: Not following the same donors, the study drew its conclusions from cross-sectional statistical analysis. For cord blood, abundant beta clonotypes had fewer insertions, unlike memory repertoires, which showed none.

One entry per CDR3 protein, called by TCRdb with MiXCR from the 5' RACE reads. The sample has about 1.7 million distinct CDR3 sequences, less than 40% seen once. Sequenced sample: cord blood. The receptor was derived from a newborn girl in good health.

CDR3 region: CASSPTRRQGYYGYTF. The DNA of the CDR3 is TGCGCCAGCAGCCCCACAAGGCGACAGGGGTACTATGGCTACACCTTC. This rearrangement joins TRBV5-1 to TRBJ1-2; 8 bases agree with TRBD1. V trimming: 4 bases; J trimming: 3 bases; junction bases outside the gene matches: 11. The CDR3 has 16 residues. Germline lookup yields CDR1 SGHRS and CDR2 YFSETQ.